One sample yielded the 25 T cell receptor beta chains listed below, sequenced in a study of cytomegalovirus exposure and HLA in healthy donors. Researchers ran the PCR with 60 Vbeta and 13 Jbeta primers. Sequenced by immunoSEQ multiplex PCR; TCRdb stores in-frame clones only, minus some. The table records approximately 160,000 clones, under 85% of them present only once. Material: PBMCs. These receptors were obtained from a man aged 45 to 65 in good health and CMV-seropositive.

The CDR3: CASSQESEQETQYF. The CDR3 DNA sequence: TGTGCCAGCAGCCAAGAGAGCGAGCAAGAGACCCAGTACTTC. V is TRBV4-2 and J is TRBJ2-5, with unresolved D. Germline V gene sequence: CDR1 LGHNA, CDR2 YNFKEQ. The CDR3 sequence is 14 residues long. Trimming shortened V by 0 bases and J by 2 bases, and 7 bases separated the two germline ends.

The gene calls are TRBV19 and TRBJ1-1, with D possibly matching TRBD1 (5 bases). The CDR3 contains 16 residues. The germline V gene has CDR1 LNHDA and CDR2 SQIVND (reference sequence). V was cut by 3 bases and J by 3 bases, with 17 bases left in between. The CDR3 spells CASSMSLGRDYTEAFF. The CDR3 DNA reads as TGTGCCAGTAGTATGAGTCTGGGGCGGGACTACACTGAAGCTTTCTTT. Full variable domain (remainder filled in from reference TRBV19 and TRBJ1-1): DGGITQSPKYLFRKEGQNVTLSCEQNLNHDAMYWYRQDPGQGLRLIYYSQIVNDFQKGDIAEGYSVSREKKESFPLTVTSAQKNPTAFYLCASSMSLGRDYTEAFFGQGTRLTVV.

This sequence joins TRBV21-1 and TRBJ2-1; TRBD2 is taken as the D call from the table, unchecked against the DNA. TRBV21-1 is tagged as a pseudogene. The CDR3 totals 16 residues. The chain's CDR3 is CASSKLRTSGRHEQFF. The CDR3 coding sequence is TGTGCCAGCAGCAAATTGCGGACTAGCGGGAGGCATGAGCAGTTCTTC.

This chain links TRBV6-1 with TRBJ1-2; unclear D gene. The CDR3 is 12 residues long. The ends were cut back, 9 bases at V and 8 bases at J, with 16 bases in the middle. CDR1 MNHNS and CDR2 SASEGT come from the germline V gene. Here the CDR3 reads CASSRSSRGYTF. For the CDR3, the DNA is TGTGCCAGTTCACGGTCGTCGAGGGGCTACACCTTC.

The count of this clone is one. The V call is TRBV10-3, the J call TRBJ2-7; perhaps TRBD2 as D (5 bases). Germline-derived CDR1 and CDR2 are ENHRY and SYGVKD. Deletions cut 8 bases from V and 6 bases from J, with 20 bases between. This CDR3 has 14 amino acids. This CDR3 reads CAIRPGLGRGEQYF. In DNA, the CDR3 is TGTGCCATCCGTCCGGGTTTAGGACGGGGCGAGCAGTACTTC.

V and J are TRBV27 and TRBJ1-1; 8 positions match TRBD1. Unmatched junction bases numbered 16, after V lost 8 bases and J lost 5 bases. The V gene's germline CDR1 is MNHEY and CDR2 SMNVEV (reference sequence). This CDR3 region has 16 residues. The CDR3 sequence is CASSSPSRGRSTEAFF. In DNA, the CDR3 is TGTGCCAGCTCAAGTCCATCCAGGGGGCGGAGTACTGAAGCTTTCTTT.

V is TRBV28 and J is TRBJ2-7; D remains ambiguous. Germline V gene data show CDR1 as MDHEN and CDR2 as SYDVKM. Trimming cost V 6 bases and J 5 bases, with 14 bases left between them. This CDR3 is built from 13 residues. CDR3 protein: CASRTRPENEQYF. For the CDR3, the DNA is TGTGCCAGCAGGACCAGACCGGAGAACGAGCAGTACTTC.

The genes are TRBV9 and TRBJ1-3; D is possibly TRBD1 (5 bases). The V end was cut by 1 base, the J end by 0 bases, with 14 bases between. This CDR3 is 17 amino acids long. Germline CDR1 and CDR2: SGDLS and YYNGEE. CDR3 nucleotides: TGTGCCAGCAGCGTATCTGGACATACCTACTCTGGAAACACCATATATTTT. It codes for CASSVSGHTYSGNTIYF. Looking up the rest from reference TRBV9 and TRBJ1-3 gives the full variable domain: DSGVTQTPKHLITATGQRVTLRCSPRSGDLSVYWYQQSLDQGLQFLIQYYNGEERAKGNILERFSAQQFPDLHSELNLSSLELGDSALYFCASSVSGHTYSGNTIYFGEGSWLTVV.

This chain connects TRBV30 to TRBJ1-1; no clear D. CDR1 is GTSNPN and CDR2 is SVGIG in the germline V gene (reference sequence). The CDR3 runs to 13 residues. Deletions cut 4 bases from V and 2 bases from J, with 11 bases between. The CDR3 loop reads CAWIQVANTEAFF. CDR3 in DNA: TGTGCCTGGATCCAGGTTGCAAACACTGAAGCTTTCTTT.

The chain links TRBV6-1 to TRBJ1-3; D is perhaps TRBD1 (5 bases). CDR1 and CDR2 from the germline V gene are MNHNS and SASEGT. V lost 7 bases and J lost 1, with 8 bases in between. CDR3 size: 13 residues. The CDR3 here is CASMGGSGNTIYF. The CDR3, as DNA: TGTGCCAGCATGGGGGGGTCTGGAAACACCATATATTTT.

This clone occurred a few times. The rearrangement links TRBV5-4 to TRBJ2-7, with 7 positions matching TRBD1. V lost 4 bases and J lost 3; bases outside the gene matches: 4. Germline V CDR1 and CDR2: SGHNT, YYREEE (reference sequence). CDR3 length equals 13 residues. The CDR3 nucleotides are TGTGCCAGCAGCAAGGGACAGATCTACGAGCAGTACTTC. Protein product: CASSKGQIYEQYF.

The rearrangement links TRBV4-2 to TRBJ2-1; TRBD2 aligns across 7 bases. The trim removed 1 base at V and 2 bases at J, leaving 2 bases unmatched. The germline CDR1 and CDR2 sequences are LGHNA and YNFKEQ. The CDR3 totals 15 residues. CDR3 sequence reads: CASSQAAGAYNEQFF. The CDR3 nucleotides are TGTGCCAGCAGCCAAGCGGCGGGAGCCTACAATGAGCAGTTCTTC.

CDR3 region: CAWNGGQGLGSPLHF. The CDR3 nucleotides are TGTGCCTGGAACGGAGGACAGGGATTAGGGTCACCCCTCCACTTT. The chain uses TRBV30 and TRBJ1-6, with 8 bases fitting TRBD1. The CDR3 runs 15 residues. J was trimmed by 10 bases and V by 4 bases; bases with no gene match: 12. CDR1 is GTSNPN, CDR2 SVGIG, per germline (reference sequence). Drawing the rest from reference TRBV30 and TRBJ1-6, the complete variable domain is SQTIHQWPATLVQPVGSPLSLECTVEGTSNPNLYWYRQAAGRGLQLLFYSVGIGQISSEVPQNLSASRPQDRQFILSSKKLLLSDSGFYLCAWNGGQGLGSPLHFGNGTRLTVT.

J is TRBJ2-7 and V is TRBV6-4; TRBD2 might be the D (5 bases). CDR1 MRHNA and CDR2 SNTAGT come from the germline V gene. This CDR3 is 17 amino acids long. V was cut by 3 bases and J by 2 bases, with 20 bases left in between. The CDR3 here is CASSDKEERFVTYEQYF. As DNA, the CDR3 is TGTGCCAGCAGTGATAAAGAGGAGCGGTTTGTAACCTACGAGCAGTACTTC.

The CDR3 loop reads CASRQGNQPQHF. The DNA of the CDR3 is TGTGCCAGCAGACAGGGGAATCAGCCCCAGCATTTT. The chain joins TRBV28 to TRBJ1-5; 7 bases match TRBD1. The ends lost 6 bases at V and 4 bases at J; junction bases unmatched: 0. The CDR3 sequence is 12 residues long. CDR1 is MDHEN, CDR2 SYDVKM, per germline.

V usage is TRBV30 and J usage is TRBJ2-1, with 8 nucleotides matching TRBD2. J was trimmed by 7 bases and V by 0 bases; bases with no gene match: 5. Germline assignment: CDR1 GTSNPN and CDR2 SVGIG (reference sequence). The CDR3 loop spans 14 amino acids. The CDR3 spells CAWSVGRGVNEQFF. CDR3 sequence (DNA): TGTGCCTGGAGTGTCGGGCGGGGGGTTAATGAGCAGTTCTTC. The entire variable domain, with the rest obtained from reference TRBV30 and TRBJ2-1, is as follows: SQTIHQWPATLVQPVGSPLSLECTVEGTSNPNLYWYRQAAGRGLQLLFYSVGIGQISSEVPQNLSASRPQDRQFILSSKKLLLSDSGFYLCAWSVGRGVNEQFFGPGTRLTVL.

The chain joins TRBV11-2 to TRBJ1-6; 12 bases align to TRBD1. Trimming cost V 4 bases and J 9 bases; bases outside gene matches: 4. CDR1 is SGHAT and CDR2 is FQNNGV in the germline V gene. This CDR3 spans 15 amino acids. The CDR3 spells CASSSRDRGPSPLHF. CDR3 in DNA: TGTGCCAGCAGCTCCCGGGACAGGGGGCCTTCACCCCTCCACTTT.

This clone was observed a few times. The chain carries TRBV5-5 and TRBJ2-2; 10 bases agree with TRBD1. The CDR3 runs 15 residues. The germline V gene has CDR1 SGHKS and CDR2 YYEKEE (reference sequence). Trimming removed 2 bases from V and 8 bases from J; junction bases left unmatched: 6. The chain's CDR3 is CASSFSGTGVGELFF. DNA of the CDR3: TGTGCCAGCAGCTTTTCCGGGACAGGGGTTGGGGAGCTGTTTTTT.

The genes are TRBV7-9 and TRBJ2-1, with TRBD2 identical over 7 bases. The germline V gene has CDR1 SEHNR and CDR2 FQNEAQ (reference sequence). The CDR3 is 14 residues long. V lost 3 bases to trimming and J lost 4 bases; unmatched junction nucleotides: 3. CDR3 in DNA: TGTGCCAGCAGCTTTGCGGGAGCTTACAATGAGCAGTTCTTC. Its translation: CASSFAGAYNEQFF.

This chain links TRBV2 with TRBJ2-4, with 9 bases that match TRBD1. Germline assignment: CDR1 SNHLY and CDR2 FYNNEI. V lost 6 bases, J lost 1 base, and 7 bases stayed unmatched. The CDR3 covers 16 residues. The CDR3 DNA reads TGTGCCAGCAGAGACCGGGACAGGGTGGCCAAAAACATTCAGTACTTC. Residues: CASRDRDRVAKNIQYF.

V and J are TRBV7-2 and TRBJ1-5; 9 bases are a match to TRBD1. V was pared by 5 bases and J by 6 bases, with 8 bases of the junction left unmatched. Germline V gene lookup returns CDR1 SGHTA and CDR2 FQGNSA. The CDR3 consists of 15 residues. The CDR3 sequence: CASSTGTGQFQPQHF. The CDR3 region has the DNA TGTGCCAGCAGCACAGGGACAGGGCAGTTTCAGCCCCAGCATTTT.

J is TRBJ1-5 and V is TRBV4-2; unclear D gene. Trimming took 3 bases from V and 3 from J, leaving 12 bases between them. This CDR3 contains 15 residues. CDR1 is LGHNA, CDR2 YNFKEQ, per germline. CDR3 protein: CASSQEVLFNQPQHF. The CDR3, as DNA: TGTGCCAGCAGCCAGGAGGTTCTTTTCAATCAGCCCCAGCATTTT.

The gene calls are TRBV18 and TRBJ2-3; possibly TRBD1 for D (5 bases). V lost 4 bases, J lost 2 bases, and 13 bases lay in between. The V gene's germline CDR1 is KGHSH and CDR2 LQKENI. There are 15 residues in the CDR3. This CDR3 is CASSLLRQHTDTQYF. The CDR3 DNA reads TGTGCCAGCTCACTTTTAAGACAGCACACAGATACGCAGTATTTT.

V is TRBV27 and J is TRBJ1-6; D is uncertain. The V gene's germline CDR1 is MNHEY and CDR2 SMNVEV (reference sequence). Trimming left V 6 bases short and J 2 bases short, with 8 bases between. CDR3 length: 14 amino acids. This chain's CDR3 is CASSPRPYNSPLHF. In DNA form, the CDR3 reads TGTGCCAGCAGCCCCAGGCCCTATAATTCACCCCTCCACTTT.

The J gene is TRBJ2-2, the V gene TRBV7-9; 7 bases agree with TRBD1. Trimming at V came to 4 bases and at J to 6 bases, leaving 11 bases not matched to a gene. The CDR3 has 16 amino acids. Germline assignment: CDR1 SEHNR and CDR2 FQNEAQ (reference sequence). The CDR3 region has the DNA TGTGCCAGCAGCTCGAATAACGGACAGGACGCCGGGGAGCTGTTTTTT. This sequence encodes CASSSNNGQDAGELFF. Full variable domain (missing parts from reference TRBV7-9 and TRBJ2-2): DTGVSQNPRHKITKRGQNVTFRCDPISEHNRLYWYRQTLGQGPEFLTYFQNEAQLEKSRLLSDRFSAERPKGSFSTLEIQRTEQGDSAMYLCASSSNNGQDAGELFFGEGSRLTVL.